The present TCR beta chain was sequenced within a study of T cells in Graves' hyperthyroidism and ophthalmopathy. Study-level points and caveats: In the analysis, a 13 V-J model separated ophthalmopathy from stable hyperthyroidism.

Orbital computed tomography, thyroid ultrasound, serum thyroxine and TRAb, and clinical symptoms together informed the diagnoses. Points on this clonotype: The antigen is undetermined.

What was amplified from RNA transcripts were TCR beta CDR3 regions. The HTBI primer set drove a first-round RT-PCR of the TCR CDR3. MiXCR was run by TCRdb on the multiplex PCR reads, yielding one entry per CDR3 protein. The data hold roughly 640,000 distinct CDR3 sequences, with approximately 16% observed a single time. Sequencing was carried out using blood. This TCR came from a woman in her 40s with Graves' ophthalmopathy.

This chain's CDR3 is CASIRAGGNQPQHF. The CDR3 region has the DNA TGTGCCAGCATCCGAGCAGGGGGAAATCAGCCCCAGCATTTT. This chain connects TRBV6-1 to TRBJ1-5; 7 bases match TRBD1. Germline CDR1 MNHNS, CDR2 SASEGT. This CDR3 is 14 amino acids long. V lost 7 bases and J lost 4; bases outside the gene matches: 7.